This TCR beta chain was recovered during a study of shared clonotypes between healthy human individuals. CDR1 LNHNV and CDR2 YYDKDF come from the germline V gene (reference sequence). The CDR3 loop spans 13 amino acids. V was pared by 3 bases and J by 4 bases, with 8 bases between. As to this clone: Its antigen is not known.

Regarding the study as a whole: Collection of samples was limited to blood; tissue repertoires likely differ. A generally larger estimated richness was seen in naive subsets than in memory subsets.

Here immunoSEQ multiplex PCR was the method, and the copy in TCRdb shows in-frame clones only, minus some. The sample has about 600,000 clones; approximately 97% are singletons. The chain employs TRBV15 and TRBJ2-3, with D tentatively TRBD1 or TRBD2 (5 bases each). Sequencing input: naive CD4+ T cells sorted from blood. Stated subset: CD45RA+ positively selected. This TCR came from a woman in her twenties or thirties in good health. The chain's CDR3 is CATSRGDPDTQYF. The CDR3 region has the DNA TGTGCCACCAGCAGGGGGGATCCAGATACGCAGTATTTT.